This T cell receptor (beta chain) derives from a study of T cell repertoires in cytomegalovirus infection. About the study: In public TCR beta signatures, there were indications of both CMV infection and matching HLA type.

General study results and limits: CMV-specific HLA-C-restricted TCR beta clonotypes dominated the ex vivo response.

V lost 5 bases, J lost 1 base, and 8 bases stayed unmatched. The CDR3 extends over 15 amino acids. Germline V gene lookup returns CDR1 SGHVS and CDR2 FQNEAQ. One entry per CDR3 protein results from TCRdb running MiXCR on the reads. Of approximately 180,000 distinct CDR3 sequences detected, 17% appear once; the ten largest clones hold under 30%. As regards this clonotype: Its cognate antigen is unknown.

This sequence originates from a human donor in good health (CMV status not recorded). Some clones in this sample may be carry-over from other donors' samples. This chain links TRBV7-8 with TRBJ2-7, with 7 positions matching TRBD1. Sequencing was performed on CD8+ T cells from PBMCs. The CDR3, as DNA: TGTGCCAGCAGCGAAACACAGGGGACGTCCTACGAGCAGTACTTC. Protein: CASSETQGTSYEQYF.